The 8 T cell receptor beta chains in this list originate from one sample, sequenced in a study of T cell responses to AZD1222 COVID-19 vaccine listed by TCRdb under 2021. Libraries were constructed by the immunoSEQ multiplex PCR assay. Imported from immuneACCESS, the table was reduced by TCRdb to in-frame sequences with V and J called. These copies leave out some clones; in studies compared against another copy, an unresolved V gene accounts for under half, and the cause of the remainder is not known. This sample lists more than 100,000 clones; roughly nine tenths were detected once. Of the sample, around 1.6% falls within the top ten clones. Interpreted using the paper, the time point label stands for: baseline before first vaccination. This specimen consisted of peripheral blood, obtained on day 0 of AZD1222 vaccination. The receptors come from an adult in good health.

V gene TRBV19 combines with J gene TRBJ2-3; the D gene is possibly TRBD2 (6 bases). Germline V gene data show CDR1 as LNHDA and CDR2 as SQIVND (reference sequence). V lost 5 bases, J lost 4 bases, and 10 bases lay in between. The CDR3 contains 13 residues. The CDR3: CASSSSVSDTQYF. The CDR3 DNA reads TGTGCCAGTAGTTCTAGCGTTTCAGATACGCAGTATTTT.

This chain uses TRBV4-1 with TRBJ2-7; perhaps D is TRBD1 or TRBD2 (5 bases each). V shed 1 base and J shed 2 bases, with 15 bases lying between them. This CDR3 has 16 residues. From germline, CDR1 is MGHRA and CDR2 YSYEKL. The CDR3 spells CASSQVLGTAAYEQYF. DNA of the CDR3: TGCGCCAGCAGCCAAGTCTTGGGGACGGCTGCCTACGAGCAGTACTTC.

The chain joins TRBV30 to TRBJ1-5, with D possibly matching TRBD1 (5 bases). Trimming removed 2 bases at V and 4 bases at J, with 15 bases between. This CDR3 spans 15 amino acids. The germline V gene encodes CDR1 GTSNPN and CDR2 SVGIG (reference sequence). The CDR3, as DNA: TGTGCCTGGAGTTCTTTCAGGGAATCAAATCAGCCCCAGCATTTT. Translating it yields CAWSSFRESNQPQHF.

This chain connects TRBV4-2 to TRBJ1-1; TRBD1 is a possible D gene (6 bases). V was cut by 2 bases and J by 1 base, with 11 bases left in between. This CDR3 contains 15 residues. Per the germline V gene, CDR1 is LGHNA and CDR2 is YNFKEQ. The CDR3 sequence is CASSQPDRRNTEAFF. CDR3 sequence (DNA): TGTGCCAGCAGCCAACCCGACAGGAGGAACACTGAAGCTTTCTTT.

This chain connects TRBV28 to TRBJ2-7; TRBD1 agrees at 8 bases. Germline V lookup: CDR1 MDHEN, CDR2 SYDVKM. V lost 10 bases and J lost 2; bases outside the gene matches: 4. This CDR3 spans 12 amino acids. CDR3 bases: TGTGCCACCAGGGGGCTGGCCTACGAGCAGTACTTC. Protein: CATRGLAYEQYF.

There are a few counts of this clone. This chain links TRBV6-2 or TRBV6-3 with TRBJ1-1; no firm D call. Germline V gives CDR1 MNHEY, CDR2 SVGEGT. This CDR3 contains 13 residues. The V gene lost 2 bases and the J gene lost 2 bases, with 6 bases spanning the gap. CDR3 sequence: CASSYPVNTEAFF. The CDR3 coding sequence is TGTGCCAGCAGTTACCCGGTAAACACTGAAGCTTTCTTT.

V gene TRBV28 combines with J gene TRBJ1-1; D possibly corresponds to TRBD1 (6 bases). Germline CDR1 is MDHEN and CDR2 is SYDVKM. The CDR3 runs to 15 residues. V shed 6 bases and J shed 5 bases, with 19 bases lying between them. CDR3 protein: CASSDWAGDRTEAFF. The CDR3 DNA follows: TGTGCCAGCAGCGATTGGGCAGGGGATCGTACTGAAGCTTTCTTT.

The V and J genes are TRBV6-2 or TRBV6-3 and TRBJ2-1; the match to TRBD2 covers 13 bases. Germline V gives CDR1 MNHEY, CDR2 SVGEGT. J lost 15 bases, V lost 2 bases, and 10 bases had no gene match. This CDR3 is 15 amino acids long. The CDR3 DNA follows: TGTGCCAGCAGTTACCCACCGACTAGCGGGGGGCGGGGGTTCTTC. Translating gives CASSYPPTSGGRGFF.